Listed here is a single TCR beta chain. No antigen is known for it. The source of the sample is a study of T cell responses to AZD1222 COVID-19 vaccine. Study observations and caveats: Without day 14 samples, only post-peak T cell repertoires were studied.

Assay used: immunoSEQ multiplex PCR; TCRdb lists only in-frame clones, some missing. This table has roughly 180,000 clones, 87% appearing once. CDR1 and CDR2 from the germline V gene are SEHNR and FQNEAQ (reference sequence). This CDR3 comprises 10 residues. Trimming left V 5 bases short and J 7 bases short, with 3 bases between. This chain uses TRBV7-9 with TRBJ2-1; D is unclear. The sequence was collected from an adult in good health. The sample consisted of peripheral blood, taken on day 0 of AZD1222 vaccination. DNA of the CDR3: TGTGCCAGCAGCCCTAATGAGCAGTTCTTC. Its protein is CASSPNEQFF.